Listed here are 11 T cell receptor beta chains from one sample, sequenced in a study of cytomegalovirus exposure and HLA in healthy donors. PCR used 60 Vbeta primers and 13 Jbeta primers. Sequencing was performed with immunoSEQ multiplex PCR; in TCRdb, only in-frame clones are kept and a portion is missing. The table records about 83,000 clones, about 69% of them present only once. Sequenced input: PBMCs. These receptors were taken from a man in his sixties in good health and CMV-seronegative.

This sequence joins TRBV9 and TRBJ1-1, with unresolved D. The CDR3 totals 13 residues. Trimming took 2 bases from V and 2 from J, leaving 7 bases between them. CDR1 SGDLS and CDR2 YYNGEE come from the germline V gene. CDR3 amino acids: CASSVQVNTEAFF. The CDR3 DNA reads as TGTGCCAGCAGCGTCCAGGTAAACACTGAAGCTTTCTTT.

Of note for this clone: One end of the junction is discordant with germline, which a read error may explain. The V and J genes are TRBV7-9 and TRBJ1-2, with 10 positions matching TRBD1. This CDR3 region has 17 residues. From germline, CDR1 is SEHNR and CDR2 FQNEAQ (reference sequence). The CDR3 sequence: CSSSLNSGQGINYGYTF. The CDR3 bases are TGTTCCAGCAGCTTAAATTCGGGACAGGGGATAAACTATGGCTACACCTTC.

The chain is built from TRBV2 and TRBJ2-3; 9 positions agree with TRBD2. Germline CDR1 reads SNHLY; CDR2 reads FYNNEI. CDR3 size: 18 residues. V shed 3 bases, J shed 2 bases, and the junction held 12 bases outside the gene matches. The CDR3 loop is CASSEVVVAGGDTDTQYF. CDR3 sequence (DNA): TGTGCCAGCAGTGAGGTGGTCGTGGCGGGGGGGGACACAGATACGCAGTATTTT. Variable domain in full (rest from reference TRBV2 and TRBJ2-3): EPEVTQTPSHQVTQMGQEVILRCVPISNHLYFYWYRQILGQKVEFLVSFYNNEISEKSEIFDDQFSVERPDGSNFTLKIRSTKLEDSAMYFCASSEVVVAGGDTDTQYFGPGTRLTVL.

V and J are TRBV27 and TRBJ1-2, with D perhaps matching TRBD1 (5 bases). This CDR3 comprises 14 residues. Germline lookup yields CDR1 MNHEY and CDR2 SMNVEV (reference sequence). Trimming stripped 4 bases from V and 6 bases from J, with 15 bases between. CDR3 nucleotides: TGTGCCAGCAGTTGGGATGGACGGGGGGATGGCTACACCTTC. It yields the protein CASSWDGRGDGYTF.

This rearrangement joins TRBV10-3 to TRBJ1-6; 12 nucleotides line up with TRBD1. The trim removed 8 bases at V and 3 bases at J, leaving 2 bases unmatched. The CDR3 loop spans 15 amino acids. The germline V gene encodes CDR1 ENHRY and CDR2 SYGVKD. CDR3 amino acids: CAIGTGGDYNSPLHF. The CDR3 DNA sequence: TGTGCCATCGGGACAGGGGGCGACTATAATTCACCCCTCCACTTT.

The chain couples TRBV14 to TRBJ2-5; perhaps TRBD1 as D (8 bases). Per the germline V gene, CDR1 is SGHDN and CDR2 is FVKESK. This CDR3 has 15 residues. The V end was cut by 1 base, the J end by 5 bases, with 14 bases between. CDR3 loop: CASSQARGRGETQYF. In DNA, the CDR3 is TGTGCCAGCAGCCAAGCCAGGGGGCGGGGGGAGACCCAGTACTTC.

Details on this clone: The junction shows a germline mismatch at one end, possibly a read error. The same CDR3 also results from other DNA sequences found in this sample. The CDR3 nucleotides read TGTTCCAGCAGCTTACCGGGTAGCTCCTACAATGAGCAGTTCTTC. Protein: CSSSLPGSSYNEQFF. The V and J genes are TRBV7-9 and TRBJ2-1; no definite D call. Germline CDR1 and CDR2: SEHNR and FQNEAQ (reference sequence). The CDR3 is 15 residues long.

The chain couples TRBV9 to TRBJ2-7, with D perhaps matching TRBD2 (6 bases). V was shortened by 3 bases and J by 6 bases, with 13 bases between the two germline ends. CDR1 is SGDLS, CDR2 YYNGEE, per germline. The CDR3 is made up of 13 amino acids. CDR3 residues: CASSAGSGGEQYF. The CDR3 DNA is TGTGCCAGCAGCGCGGGGTCCGGGGGCGAGCAGTACTTC.

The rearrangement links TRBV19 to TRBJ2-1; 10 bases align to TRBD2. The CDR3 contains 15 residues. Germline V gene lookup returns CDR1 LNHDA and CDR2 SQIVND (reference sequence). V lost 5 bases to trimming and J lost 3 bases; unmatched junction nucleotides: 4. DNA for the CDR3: TGTGCCAGTAGTCAACTAGCGGGACTCTACAATGAGCAGTTCTTC. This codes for CASSQLAGLYNEQFF. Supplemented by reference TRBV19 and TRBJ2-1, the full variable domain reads DGGITQSPKYLFRKEGQNVTLSCEQNLNHDAMYWYRQDPGQGLRLIYYSQIVNDFQKGDIAEGYSVSREKKESFPLTVTSAQKNPTAFYLCASSQLAGLYNEQFFGPGTRLTVL.

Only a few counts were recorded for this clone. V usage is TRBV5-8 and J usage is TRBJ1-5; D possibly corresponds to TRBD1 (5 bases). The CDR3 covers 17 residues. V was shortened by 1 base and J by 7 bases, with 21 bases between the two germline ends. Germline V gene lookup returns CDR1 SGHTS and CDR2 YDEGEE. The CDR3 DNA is TGTGCCAGCAGCTTGCCGCAGGGCCTTTTCCGACTGCAGCCCCAGCATTTT. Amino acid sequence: CASSLPQGLFRLQPQHF. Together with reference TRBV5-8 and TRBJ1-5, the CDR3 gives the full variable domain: EAGVTQSPTHLIKTRGQQATLRCSPISGHTSVYWYQQALGLGLQFLLWYDEGEERNRGNFPPRFSGRQFPNYSSELNVNALELEDSALYLCASSLPQGLFRLQPQHFGDGTRLSIL.

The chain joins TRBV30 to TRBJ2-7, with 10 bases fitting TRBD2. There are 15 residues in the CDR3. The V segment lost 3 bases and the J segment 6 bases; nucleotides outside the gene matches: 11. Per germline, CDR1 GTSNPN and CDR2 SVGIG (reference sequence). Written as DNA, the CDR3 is TGTGCCTGGAGAGGACTAGCGGAGATCGGGGGCGAGCAGTACTTC. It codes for CAWRGLAEIGGEQYF.